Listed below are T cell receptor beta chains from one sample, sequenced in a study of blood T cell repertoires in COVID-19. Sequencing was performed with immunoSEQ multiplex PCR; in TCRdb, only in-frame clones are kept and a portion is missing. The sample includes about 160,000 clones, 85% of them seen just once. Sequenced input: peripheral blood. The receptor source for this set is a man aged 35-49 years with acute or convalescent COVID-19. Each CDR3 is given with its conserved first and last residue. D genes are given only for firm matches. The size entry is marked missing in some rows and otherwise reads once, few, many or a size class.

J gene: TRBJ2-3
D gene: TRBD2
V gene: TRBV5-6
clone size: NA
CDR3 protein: CASSYKTSGGALDTQYF
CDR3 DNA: TGTGCCAGCAGCTACAAGACTAGCGGGGGGGCGTTAGATACGCAGTATTTT

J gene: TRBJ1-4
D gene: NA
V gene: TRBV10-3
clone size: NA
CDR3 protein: CAIRETATNEKLFF
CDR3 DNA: TGTGCCATCAGGGAGACAGCAACTAATGAAAAACTGTTTTTT

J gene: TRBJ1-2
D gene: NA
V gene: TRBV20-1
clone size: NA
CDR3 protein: CSARRQPGYTF
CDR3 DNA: TGCAGTGCTAGGCGGCAGCCAGGCTACACCTTC

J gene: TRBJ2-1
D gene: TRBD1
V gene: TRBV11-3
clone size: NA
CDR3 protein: CASSKAGQGNNEQFF
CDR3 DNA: TGTGCCAGCAGCAAAGCGGGACAGGGCAACAATGAGCAGTTCTTC

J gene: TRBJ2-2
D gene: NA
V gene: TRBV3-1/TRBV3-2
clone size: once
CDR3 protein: CASSPGVTGELFF
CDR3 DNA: TGTGCCAGCAGCCCCGGGGTCACCGGGGAGCTGTTTTTT

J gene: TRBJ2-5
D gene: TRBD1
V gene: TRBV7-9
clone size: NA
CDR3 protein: CASSGQGTETQYF
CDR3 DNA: TGTGCCAGCAGCGGACAGGGGACGGAGACCCAGTACTTC

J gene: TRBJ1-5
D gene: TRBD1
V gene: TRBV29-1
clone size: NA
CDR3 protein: CSKTGLRRQPQHF
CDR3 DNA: TGCAGCAAGACAGGGTTACGCCGTCAGCCCCAGCATTTT

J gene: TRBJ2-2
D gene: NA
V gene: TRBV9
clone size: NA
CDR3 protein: CASSVEGLDGELFF
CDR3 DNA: TGTGCCAGCAGCGTGGAGGGGCTGGACGGGGAGCTGTTTTTT

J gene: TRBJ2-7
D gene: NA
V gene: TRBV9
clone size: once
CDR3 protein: CASSGQTYEQYF
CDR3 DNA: TGTGCCAGCAGCGGACAGACCTACGAGCAGTACTTC

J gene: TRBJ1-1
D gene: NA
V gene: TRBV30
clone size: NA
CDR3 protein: CAFSSLGDTEAFF
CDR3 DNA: TGTGCCTTTTCCTCCTTGGGAGACACTGAAGCTTTCTTT

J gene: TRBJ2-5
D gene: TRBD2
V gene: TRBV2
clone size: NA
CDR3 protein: CASLGGETQYF
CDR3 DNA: TGTGCCAGTCTCGGGGGGGAGACCCAGTACTTC

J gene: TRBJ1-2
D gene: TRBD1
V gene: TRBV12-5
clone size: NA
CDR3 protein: CASGFYGDRTF
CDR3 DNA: TGTGCTAGTGGTTTTTATGGGGACAGGACCTTC

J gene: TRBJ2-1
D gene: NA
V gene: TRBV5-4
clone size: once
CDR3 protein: CASSPPGGAYTDNEQFF
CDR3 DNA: TGTGCCAGCAGCCCCCCCGGCGGGGCATATACCGACAATGAGCAGTTCTTC

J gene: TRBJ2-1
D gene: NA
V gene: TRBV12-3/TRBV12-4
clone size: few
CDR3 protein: CASCHGPNNEQFF
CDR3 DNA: TGTGCCAGTTGCCATGGGCCTAACAATGAGCAGTTCTTC

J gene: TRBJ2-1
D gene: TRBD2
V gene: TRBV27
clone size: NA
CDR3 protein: CASSLGSGGPYNEQFF
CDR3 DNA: TGTGCCAGCAGTTTAGGTAGCGGGGGACCATACAATGAGCAGTTCTTC

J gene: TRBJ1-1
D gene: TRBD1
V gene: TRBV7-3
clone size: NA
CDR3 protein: CASGTANTEAFF
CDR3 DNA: TGTGCCAGCGGGACAGCGAACACTGAAGCTTTCTTT

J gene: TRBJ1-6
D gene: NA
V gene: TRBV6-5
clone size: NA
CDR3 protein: CASRDSLNSPLHF
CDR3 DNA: TGTGCCAGCAGGGACAGTCTTAATTCACCCCTCCACTTT

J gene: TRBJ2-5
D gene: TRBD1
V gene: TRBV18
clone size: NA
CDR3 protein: CASSPSDRAGETQYF
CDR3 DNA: TGTGCCAGCTCACCTTCAGACAGGGCAGGAGAGACCCAGTACTTC

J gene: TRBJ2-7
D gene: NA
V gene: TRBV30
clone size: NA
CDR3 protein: CAWSPSRYEQYF
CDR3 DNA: TGTGCCTGGTCTCCCAGCAGGTACGAGCAGTACTTC

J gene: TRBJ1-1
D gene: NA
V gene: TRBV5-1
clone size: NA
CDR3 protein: CASSLQGGNTEAFF
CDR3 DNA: TGCGCCAGCAGCTTGCAGGGCGGGAACACTGAAGCTTTCTTT

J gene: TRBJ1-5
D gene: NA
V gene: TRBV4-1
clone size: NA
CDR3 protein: CASSQDRLQVNQPQHF
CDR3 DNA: TGCGCCAGCAGCCAAGATCGGCTCCAGGTCAATCAGCCCCAGCATTTT

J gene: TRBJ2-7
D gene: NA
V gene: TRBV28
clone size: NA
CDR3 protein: CASSRSGLPAQYF
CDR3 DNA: TGTGCCAGCAGCCGCTCGGGACTCCCGGCGCAGTACTTC

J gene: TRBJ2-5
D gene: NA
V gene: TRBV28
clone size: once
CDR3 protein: CASRSPQAETQYF
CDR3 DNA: TGTGCCAGCAGATCCCCCCAGGCGGAGACCCAGTACTTC

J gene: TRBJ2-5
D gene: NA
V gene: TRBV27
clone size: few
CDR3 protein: CASSFNGQGTQYF
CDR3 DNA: TGTGCCAGCAGCTTTAATGGACAAGGGACCCAGTACTTC

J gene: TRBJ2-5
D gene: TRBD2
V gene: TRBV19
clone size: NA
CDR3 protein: CASTPRGGAGGRGETQYF
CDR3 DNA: TGTGCCAGTACCCCTAGGGGCGGAGCGGGGGGCCGAGGAGAGACCCAGTACTTC

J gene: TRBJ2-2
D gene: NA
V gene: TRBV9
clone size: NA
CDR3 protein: CASSVAPAGSNTGELFF
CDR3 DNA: TGTGCCAGCAGCGTAGCCCCAGCGGGTTCGAACACCGGGGAGCTGTTTTTT

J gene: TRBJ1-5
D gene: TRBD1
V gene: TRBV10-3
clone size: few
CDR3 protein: CAIRSGQANQPQHF
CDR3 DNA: TGTGCCATCAGATCGGGACAGGCCAATCAGCCCCAGCATTTT

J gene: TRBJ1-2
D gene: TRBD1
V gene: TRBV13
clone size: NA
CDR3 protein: CASSTGQGGYGYTF
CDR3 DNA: TGTGCCAGCAGCACCGGACAGGGTGGCTATGGCTACACCTTC

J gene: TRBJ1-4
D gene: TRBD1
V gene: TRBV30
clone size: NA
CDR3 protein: CAWGQERGEKLFF
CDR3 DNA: TGTGCCTGGGGACAGGAGAGAGGGGAAAAACTGTTTTTT